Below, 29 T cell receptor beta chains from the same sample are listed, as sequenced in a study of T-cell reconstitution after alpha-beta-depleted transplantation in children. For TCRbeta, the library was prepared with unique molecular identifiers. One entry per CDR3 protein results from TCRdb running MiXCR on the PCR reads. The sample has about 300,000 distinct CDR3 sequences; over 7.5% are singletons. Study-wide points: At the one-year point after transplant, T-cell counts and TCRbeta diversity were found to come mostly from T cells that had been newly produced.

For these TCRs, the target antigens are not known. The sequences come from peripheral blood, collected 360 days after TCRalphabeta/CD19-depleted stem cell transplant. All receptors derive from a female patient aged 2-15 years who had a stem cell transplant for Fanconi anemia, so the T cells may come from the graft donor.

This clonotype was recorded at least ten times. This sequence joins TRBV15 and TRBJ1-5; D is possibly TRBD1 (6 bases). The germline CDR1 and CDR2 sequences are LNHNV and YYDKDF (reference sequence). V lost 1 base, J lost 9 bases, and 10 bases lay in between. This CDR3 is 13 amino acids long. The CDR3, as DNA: TGTGCCACCAGCAGAGGGCCGGACAGGCCCCAGCATTTT. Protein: CATSRGPDRPQHF.

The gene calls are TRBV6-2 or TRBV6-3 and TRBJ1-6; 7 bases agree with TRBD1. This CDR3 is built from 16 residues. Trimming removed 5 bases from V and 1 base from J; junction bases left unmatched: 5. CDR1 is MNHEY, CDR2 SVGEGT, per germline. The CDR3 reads CASSTVQGSYNSPLHF. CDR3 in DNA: TGTGCCAGCAGTACCGTACAGGGGTCCTATAATTCACCCCTCCACTTT.

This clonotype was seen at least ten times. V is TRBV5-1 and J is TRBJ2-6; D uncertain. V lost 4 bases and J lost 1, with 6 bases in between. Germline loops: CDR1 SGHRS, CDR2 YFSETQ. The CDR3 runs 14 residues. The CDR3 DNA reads TGCGCCAGCAGCCCGTCATCTGGGGCCAACGTCCTGACTTTC. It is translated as CASSPSSGANVLTF.

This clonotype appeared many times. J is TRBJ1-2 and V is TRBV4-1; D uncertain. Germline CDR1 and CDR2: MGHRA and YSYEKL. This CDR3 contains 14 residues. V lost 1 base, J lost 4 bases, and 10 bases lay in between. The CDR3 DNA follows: TGCGCCAGCAGCCAAGTAGGGTCGGTCTATGGCTACACCTTC. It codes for CASSQVGSVYGYTF.

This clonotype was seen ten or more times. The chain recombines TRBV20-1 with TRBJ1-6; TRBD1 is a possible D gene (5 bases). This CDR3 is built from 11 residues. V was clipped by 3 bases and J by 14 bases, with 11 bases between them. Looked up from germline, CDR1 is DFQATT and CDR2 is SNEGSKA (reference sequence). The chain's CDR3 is CSASRASTLHF. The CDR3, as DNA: TGCAGTGCTAGCAGGGCTTCCACCCTCCACTTT.

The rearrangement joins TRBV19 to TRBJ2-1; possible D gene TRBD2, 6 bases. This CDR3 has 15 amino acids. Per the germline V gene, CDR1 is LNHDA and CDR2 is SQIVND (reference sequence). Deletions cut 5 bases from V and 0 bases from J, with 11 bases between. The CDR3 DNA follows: TGTGCCAGTAGTGGGACTTCCAGCTCCTACAATGAGCAGTTCTTC. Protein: CASSGTSSSYNEQFF.

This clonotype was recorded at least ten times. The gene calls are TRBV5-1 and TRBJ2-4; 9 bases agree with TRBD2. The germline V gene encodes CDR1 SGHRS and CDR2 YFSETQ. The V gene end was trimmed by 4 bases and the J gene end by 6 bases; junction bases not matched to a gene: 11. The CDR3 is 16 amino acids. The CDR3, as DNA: TGCGCCAGCAGCATAAGTAGCGGGGGCCCAGGAAACATTCAGTACTTC. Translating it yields CASSISSGGPGNIQYF.

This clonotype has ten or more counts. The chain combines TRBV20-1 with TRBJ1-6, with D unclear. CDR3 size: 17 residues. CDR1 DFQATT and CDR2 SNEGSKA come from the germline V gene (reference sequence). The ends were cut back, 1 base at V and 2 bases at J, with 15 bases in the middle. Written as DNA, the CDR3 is TGCAGTGCTAGAGGCCCCGGACGGAACACCTATAATTCACCCCTCCACTTT. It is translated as CSARGPGRNTYNSPLHF.

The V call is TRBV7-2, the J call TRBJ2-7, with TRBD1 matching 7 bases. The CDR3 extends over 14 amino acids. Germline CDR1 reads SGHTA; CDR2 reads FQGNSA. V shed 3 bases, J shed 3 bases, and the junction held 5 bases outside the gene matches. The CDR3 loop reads CASSLTGPGYEQYF. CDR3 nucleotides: TGTGCCAGCAGCTTGACAGGGCCCGGCTACGAGCAGTACTTC.

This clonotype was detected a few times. The CDR3 here is CASSQDSTSGRKSYEQYF. The CDR3 nucleotides read TGCGCCAGCAGCCAAGATTCGACTAGCGGGAGGAAATCCTACGAGCAGTACTTC. The chain joins TRBV4-1 to TRBJ2-7; TRBD2 matches at 13 bases. This CDR3 is 18 amino acids long. Germline V CDR1 and CDR2: MGHRA, YSYEKL. J lost 1 base, V lost 0 bases, and 6 bases had no gene match.

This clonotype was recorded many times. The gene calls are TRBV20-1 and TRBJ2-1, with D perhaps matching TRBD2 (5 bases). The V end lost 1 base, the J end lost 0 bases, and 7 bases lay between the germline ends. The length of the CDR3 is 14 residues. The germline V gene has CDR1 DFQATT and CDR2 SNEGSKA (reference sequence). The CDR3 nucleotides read TGCAGTGCTAGAGTAGGGAGCTCCTACAATGAGCAGTTCTTC. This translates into CSARVGSSYNEQFF.

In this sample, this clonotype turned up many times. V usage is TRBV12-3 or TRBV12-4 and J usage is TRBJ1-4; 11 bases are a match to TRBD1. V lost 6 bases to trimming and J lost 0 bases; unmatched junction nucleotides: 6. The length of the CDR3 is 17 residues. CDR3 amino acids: CASSLGQGVSTNEKLFF. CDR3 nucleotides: TGTGCCAGCAGCTTGGGACAGGGGGTGTCAACTAATGAAAAACTGTTTTTT.

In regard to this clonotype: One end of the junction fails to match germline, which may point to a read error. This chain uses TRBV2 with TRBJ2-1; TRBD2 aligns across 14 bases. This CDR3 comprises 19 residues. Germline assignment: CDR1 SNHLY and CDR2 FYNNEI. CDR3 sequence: CACSRSGLAGGSSYNEQFF. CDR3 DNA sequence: TGTGCCTGCAGTCGCAGCGGACTAGCGGGAGGAAGCTCCTACAATGAGCAGTTCTTC. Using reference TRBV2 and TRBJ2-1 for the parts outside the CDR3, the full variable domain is EPEVTQTPSHQVTQMGQEVILRCVPISNHLYFYWYRQILGQKVEFLVSFYNNEISEKSEIFDDQFSVERPDGSNFTLKIRSTKLEDSAMYFCACSRSGLAGGSSYNEQFFGPGTRLTVL.

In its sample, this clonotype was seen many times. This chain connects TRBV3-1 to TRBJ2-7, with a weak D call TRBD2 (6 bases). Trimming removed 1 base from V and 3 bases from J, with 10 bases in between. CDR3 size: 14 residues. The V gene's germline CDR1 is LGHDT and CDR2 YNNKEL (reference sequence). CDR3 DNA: TGTGCCAGCAGCCAAGCCGGAGGGGTCTACGAGCAGTACTTC. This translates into CASSQAGGVYEQYF.

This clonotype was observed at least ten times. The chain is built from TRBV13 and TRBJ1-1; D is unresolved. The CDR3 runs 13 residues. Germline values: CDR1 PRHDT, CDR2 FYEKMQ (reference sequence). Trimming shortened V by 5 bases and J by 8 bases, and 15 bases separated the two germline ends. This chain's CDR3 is CASSPSAPLEAFF. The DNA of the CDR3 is TGTGCCAGCAGCCCCTCAGCCCCTCTCGAAGCTTTCTTT.

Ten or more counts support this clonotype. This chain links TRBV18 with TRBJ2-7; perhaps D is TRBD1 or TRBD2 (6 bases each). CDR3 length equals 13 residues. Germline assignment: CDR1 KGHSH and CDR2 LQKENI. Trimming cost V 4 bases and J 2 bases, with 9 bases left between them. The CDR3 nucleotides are TGTGCCAGCTCACGGGGGGCCCCCTACGAGCAGTACTTC. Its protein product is CASSRGAPYEQYF.

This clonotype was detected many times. CDR3 bases: TGCGCCAGCTCTAGACTTATAGGCGGGGAGCTGTTTTTT. Its protein product is CASSRLIGGELFF. The rearrangement links TRBV5-1 to TRBJ2-2; D remains unclear. CDR1 SGHRS and CDR2 YFSETQ come from the germline V gene. The CDR3 covers 13 residues. Trimming took 7 bases from V and 7 from J, leaving 14 bases between them.

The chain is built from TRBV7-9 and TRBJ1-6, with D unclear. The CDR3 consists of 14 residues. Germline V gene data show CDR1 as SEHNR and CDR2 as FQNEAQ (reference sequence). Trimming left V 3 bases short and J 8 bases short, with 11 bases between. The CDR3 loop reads CASSFYLSDSPLHF. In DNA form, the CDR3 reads TGTGCCAGCAGCTTCTACCTCTCCGATTCACCCCTCCACTTT.

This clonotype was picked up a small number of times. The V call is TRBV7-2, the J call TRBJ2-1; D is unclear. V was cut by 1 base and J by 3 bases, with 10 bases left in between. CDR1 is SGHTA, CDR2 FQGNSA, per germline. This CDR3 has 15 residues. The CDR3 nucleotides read TGTGCCAGCAGCTTAGTGGGCCAAAACTACAATGAGCAGTTCTTC. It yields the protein CASSLVGQNYNEQFF.

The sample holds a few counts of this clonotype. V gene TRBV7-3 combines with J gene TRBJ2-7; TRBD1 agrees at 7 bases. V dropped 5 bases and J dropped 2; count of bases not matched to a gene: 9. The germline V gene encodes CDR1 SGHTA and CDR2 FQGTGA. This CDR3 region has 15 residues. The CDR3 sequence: CASSVMGDSAYEQYF. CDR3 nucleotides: TGTGCCAGCAGCGTTATGGGGGACAGTGCCTACGAGCAGTACTTC.

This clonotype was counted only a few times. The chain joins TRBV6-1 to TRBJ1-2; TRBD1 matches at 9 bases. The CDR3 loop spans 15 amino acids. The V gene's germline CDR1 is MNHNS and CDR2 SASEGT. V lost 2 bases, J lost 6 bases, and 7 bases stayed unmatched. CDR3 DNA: TGTGCCAGCAGTGAACTTTACAGGGGGCATAATGGCTACACCTTC. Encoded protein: CASSELYRGHNGYTF.

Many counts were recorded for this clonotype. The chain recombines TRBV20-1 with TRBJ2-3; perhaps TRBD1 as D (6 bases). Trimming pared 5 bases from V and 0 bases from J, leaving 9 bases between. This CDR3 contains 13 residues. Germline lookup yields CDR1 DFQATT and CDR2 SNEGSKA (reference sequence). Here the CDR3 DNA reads TGCAGTGCTTTACAGGGAAGCACAGATACGCAGTATTTT. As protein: CSALQGSTDTQYF.

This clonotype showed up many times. This CDR3 is CASSFSQGRTEAFF. The DNA for the CDR3 is TGTGCCAGCAGTTTTTCCCAGGGTCGAACTGAAGCTTTCTTT. The chain recombines TRBV12-3 or TRBV12-4 with TRBJ1-1, with TRBD1 as a possible D gene (5 bases). This CDR3 spans 14 amino acids. V gave up 3 bases and J gave up 5 bases, with 13 bases separating them.

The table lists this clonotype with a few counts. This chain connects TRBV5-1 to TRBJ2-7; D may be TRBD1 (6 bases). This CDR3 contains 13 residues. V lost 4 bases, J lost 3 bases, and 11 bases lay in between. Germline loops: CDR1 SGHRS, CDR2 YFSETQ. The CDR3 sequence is CASSIQDSYEQYF. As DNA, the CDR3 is TGCGCCAGCAGCATTCAGGACAGCTACGAGCAGTACTTC.

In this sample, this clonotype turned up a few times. CDR3 sequence reads: CASSQGLDRVEGTEAFF. As DNA, the CDR3 is TGCGCCAGCAGCCAAGGGTTAGATAGGGTTGAAGGCACTGAAGCTTTCTTT. This chain links TRBV4-3 with TRBJ1-1, with D hard to call. CDR1 LGHNA and CDR2 YSLEER come from the germline V gene. The CDR3 covers 17 residues. V lost 1 base to trimming and J lost 4 bases, with 19 bases between them.

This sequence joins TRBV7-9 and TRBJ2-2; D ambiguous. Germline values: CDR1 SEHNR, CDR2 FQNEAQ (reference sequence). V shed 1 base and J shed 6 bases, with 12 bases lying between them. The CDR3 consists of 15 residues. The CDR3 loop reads CASSLGEGKAGELFF. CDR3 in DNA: TGTGCCAGCAGCTTAGGGGAAGGGAAGGCCGGGGAGCTGTTTTTT. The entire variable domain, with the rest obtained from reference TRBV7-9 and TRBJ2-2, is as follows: DTGVSQNPRHKITKRGQNVTFRCDPISEHNRLYWYRQTLGQGPEFLTYFQNEAQLEKSRLLSDRFSAERPKGSFSTLEIQRTEQGDSAMYLCASSLGEGKAGELFFGEGSRLTVL.

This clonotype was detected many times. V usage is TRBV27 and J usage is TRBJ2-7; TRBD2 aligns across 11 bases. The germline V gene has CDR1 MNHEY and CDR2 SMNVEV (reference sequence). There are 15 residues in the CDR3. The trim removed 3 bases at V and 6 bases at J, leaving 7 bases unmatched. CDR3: CASSLVLAGDREQYF. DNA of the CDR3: TGTGCCAGCAGTTTGGTACTAGCGGGAGATCGCGAGCAGTACTTC.

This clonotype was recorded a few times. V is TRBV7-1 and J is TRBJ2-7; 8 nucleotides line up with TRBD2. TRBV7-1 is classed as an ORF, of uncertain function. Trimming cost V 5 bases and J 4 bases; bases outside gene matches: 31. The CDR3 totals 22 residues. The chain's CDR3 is CASSTVLTGDAASGRILYEQYF. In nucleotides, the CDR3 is TGTGCCAGCAGCACAGTCCTAACGGGCGATGCGGCTAGCGGGCGGATACTTTACGAGCAGTACTTC.

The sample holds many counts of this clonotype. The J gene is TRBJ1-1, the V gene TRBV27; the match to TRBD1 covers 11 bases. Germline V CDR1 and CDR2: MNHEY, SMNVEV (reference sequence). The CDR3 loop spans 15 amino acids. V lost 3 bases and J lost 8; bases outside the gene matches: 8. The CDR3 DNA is TGTGCCAGCAGTTTCCGGACAGGGGGCAAGTCCGAAGCTTTCTTT. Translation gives CASSFRTGGKSEAFF.